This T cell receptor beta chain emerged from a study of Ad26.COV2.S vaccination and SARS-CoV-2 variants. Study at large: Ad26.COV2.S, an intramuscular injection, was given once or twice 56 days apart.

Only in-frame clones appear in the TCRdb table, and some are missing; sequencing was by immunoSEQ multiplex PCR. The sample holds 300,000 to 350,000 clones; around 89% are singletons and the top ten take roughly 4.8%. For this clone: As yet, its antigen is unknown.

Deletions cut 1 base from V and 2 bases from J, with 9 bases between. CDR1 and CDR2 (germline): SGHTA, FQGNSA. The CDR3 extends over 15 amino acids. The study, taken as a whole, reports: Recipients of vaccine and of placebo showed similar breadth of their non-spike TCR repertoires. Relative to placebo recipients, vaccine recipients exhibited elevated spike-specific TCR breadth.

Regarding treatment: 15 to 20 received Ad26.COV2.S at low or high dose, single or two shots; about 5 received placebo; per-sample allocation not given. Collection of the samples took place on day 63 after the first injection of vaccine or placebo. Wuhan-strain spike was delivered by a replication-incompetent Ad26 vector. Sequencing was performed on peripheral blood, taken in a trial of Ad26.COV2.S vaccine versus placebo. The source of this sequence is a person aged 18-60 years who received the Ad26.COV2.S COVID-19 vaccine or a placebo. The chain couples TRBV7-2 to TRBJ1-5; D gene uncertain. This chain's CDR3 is CASSLEAVGNQPQHF. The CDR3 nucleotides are TGTGCCAGCAGCTTAGAGGCAGTGGGCAATCAGCCCCAGCATTTT. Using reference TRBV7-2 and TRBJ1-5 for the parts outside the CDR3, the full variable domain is GAGVSQSPSNKVTEKGKDVELRCDPISGHTALYWYRQSLGQGLEFLIYFQGNSAPDKSGLPSDRFSAERTGGSVSTLTIQRTQQEDSAVYLCASSLEAVGNQPQHFGDGTRLSIL.